The 7 T cell receptor beta chains below were found in one sample sequenced in a study of T cell repertoires in cytomegalovirus infection. TCRdb processed the reads anew with MiXCR; each CDR3 protein has one entry. The sample lists under 250,000 distinct CDR3 sequences, approximately 7% seen once, with 5.5% to 8% in the top ten. The sample consisted of PBMCs. The receptors originated from a human donor in good health (CMV status not recorded). Some clones in this sample may be carry-over from other donors' samples.

The table lists this clonotype with many counts. The rearrangement links TRBV29-1 to TRBJ2-2, with D hard to call. The germline gives CDR1 SQVTM, CDR2 ANQGSEA. V lost 3 bases and J lost 5, with 13 bases in between. There are 14 residues in the CDR3. The CDR3 here is CSVDWGKRTGELFF. CDR3 nucleotides: TGCAGCGTTGACTGGGGAAAGCGAACCGGGGAGCTGTTTTTT.

This clonotype appeared many times. The chain links TRBV25-1 to TRBJ1-2, with 8 bases fitting TRBD1. Germline CDR1 MGHDK, CDR2 SYGVNS. The CDR3 spans 17 residues. V shed 6 bases and J 4 bases; nucleotides not matched to a gene: 16. The CDR3 DNA follows: TGTGCCAGCAGAGGGGGAATTACGACAGGGGCTCGCTATGGCTACACCTTC. The encoded protein is CASRGGITTGARYGYTF.

This clonotype occurred a few times. V gene TRBV20-1 combines with J gene TRBJ1-3; D call uncertain. The CDR3 is 16 amino acids. CDR1 and CDR2 from the germline V gene are DFQATT and SNEGSKA (reference sequence). V was cut by 2 bases and J by 4 bases, with 18 bases left in between. The chain's CDR3 is CSARLEKTASGNTIYF. As DNA, the CDR3 is TGCAGTGCTAGACTCGAGAAAACGGCGTCAGGAAACACCATATATTTT.

This clonotype occurred many times. The chain is built from TRBV20-1 and TRBJ1-2, with D hard to call. Trimming removed 5 bases at V and 3 bases at J, with 13 bases between. The CDR3 runs 13 residues. Germline lookup yields CDR1 DFQATT and CDR2 SNEGSKA (reference sequence). Written as DNA, the CDR3 is TGCAGTGCTCAGAGGGATCTGGACTATGGCTACACCTTC. It codes for CSAQRDLDYGYTF.

This clonotype was observed a few times. The chain couples TRBV5-4 to TRBJ2-3, with TRBD2 matching over 8 bases. The CDR3 totals 15 residues. With 10 bases clipped from V and 2 bases from J, the junction kept 12 bases outside the gene matches. CDR1 SGHNT and CDR2 YYREEE come from the germline V gene (reference sequence). CDR3 region: CAVTLGGGITDTQYF. Here the CDR3 DNA reads TGTGCCGTCACCCTTGGCGGGGGGATCACAGATACGCAGTATTTT.

This clonotype was found many times. This chain links TRBV7-2 with TRBJ2-1; D possibly uses TRBD1 or TRBD2 (5 bases each). The germline CDR1 and CDR2 sequences are SGHTA and FQGNSA. The CDR3 is made up of 16 amino acids. Trimming pared 3 bases from V and 6 bases from J, leaving 18 bases between. CDR3 in amino acids: CASSLYHGTEANEQFF. DNA for the CDR3: TGTGCCAGCAGCTTGTACCACGGGACGGAAGCCAATGAGCAGTTCTTC.

In its sample, this clonotype was seen many times. The gene calls are TRBV7-2 and TRBJ2-1, with D perhaps being TRBD1 or TRBD2 (5 bases each). This CDR3 comprises 13 residues. Trimming stripped 2 bases from V and 9 bases from J, with 11 bases between. CDR1 and CDR2 from the germline V gene are SGHTA and FQGNSA. This chain's CDR3 is CASSLKGTGEQFF. CDR3 sequence (DNA): TGTGCCAGCAGCTTAAAGGGGACCGGTGAGCAGTTCTTC.